The clone carrying this T cell receptor beta chain was seen ten or more times. Its specificity is not known. The data were obtained in a study of T cell repertoires in cytomegalovirus infection. Whole-study context: Carrying CMV and the relevant HLA type showed in public TCR beta signatures.

Findings and caveats of the study: Adding up the frequency of public TCR beta families identified people who carried CMV plus the relevant HLA. HLA-C-restricted TCR beta clonotypes specific for CMV led the ex vivo response.

TCRdb passed the reads through MiXCR, listing each CDR3 protein once. The sample yields about 300,000 distinct CDR3 sequences, about a quarter seen once. The ends were cut back, 8 bases at V and 6 bases at J, with 13 bases in the middle. The CDR3 has 12 amino acids. Germline-derived CDR1 and CDR2 are MDHEN and SYDVKM. The chain recombines TRBV28 with TRBJ1-2, with D perhaps TRBD1 (5 bases). The specimen sequenced was PBMCs. The clonotype comes from a human donor in good health (CMV status not recorded). Some clones in this sample may be carry-over from other donors' samples. The CDR3 DNA sequence: TGTGCCAGCCGTGACAGCCTCGATGGCTACACCTTC. Its protein product is CASRDSLDGYTF.